This T cell receptor beta chain was recorded in a study of blood T cell repertoires in COVID-19. Study context: Samples representing acute and convalescent COVID-19 were sourced from the United States, Italy and Spain. Sources were T cells, B-cell-depleted T cells, or PBMCs; the material itself was cDNA or gDNA.

In the authors' workflow: Researchers report that nucleated cell counts were estimated from reference gene primer amplification. The table came from immunoSEQ multiplex PCR; TCRdb's copy has only in-frame clones and leaves some out. The V and J calls and clone size were taken over from that table, and D and trimming were inferred from the DNA. This sample has more than 140,000 clones, with about 86% found just once. The CDR3 sequence is 13 residues long. V was cut by 7 bases and J by 5 bases, with 14 bases left in between. The V gene's germline CDR1 is GTSNPN and CDR2 SVGIG (reference sequence). The rearrangement links TRBV30 to TRBJ1-4, with D maybe TRBD1 (6 bases). Specimen: peripheral blood. This receptor was taken from an older woman with acute or convalescent COVID-19. The CDR3 DNA follows: TGTGCCTTCGAAACGACAGGAAATGAAAAACTGTTTTTT. Its translation is CAFETTGNEKLFF.